This TCR beta chain appears in the sequencing data of a study of blood T cell repertoires in COVID-19. Whole-study context: Sites across the United States, Italy and Spain contributed samples from acute and convalescent COVID-19. Nucleic acid was either cDNA or gDNA, and it came from T cells, B-cell-depleted T cells, or PBMCs.

TCRdb keeps only in-frame clones here, not all; method: immunoSEQ multiplex PCR. The sample contains around 300,000 clones, less than 90% of which appear only once. Trimming shortened V by 3 bases and J by 3 bases, and 8 bases separated the two germline ends. This CDR3 region has 12 residues. Germline CDR1 is DFQATT and CDR2 is SNEGSKA (reference sequence). Membership in each cohort depended on participant-reported clinical history. Recovered Cohort 3 donors showed two negative PCRs, clearance, or symptom resolution. What was sequenced was PBMCs or T cells enriched from blood (not recorded which). The clonotype was recovered from a woman aged 45-59 years who had recovered from COVID-19. V is TRBV20-1 and J is TRBJ1-2, with a possible D match to TRBD1 (6 bases). The CDR3 DNA reads TGCAGTGCTAGTAAGGGGGACTATGGCTACACCTTC. Its protein product is CSASKGDYGYTF.